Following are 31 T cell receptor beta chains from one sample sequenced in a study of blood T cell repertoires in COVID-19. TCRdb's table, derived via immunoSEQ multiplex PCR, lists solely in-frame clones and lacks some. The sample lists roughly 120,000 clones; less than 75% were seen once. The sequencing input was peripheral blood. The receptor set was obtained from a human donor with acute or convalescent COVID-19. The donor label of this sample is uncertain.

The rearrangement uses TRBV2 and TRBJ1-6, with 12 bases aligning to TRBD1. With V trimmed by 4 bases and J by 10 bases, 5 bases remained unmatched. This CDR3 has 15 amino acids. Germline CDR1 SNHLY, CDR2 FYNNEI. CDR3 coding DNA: TGTGCCAGCAGTGGTCGGGACAGGGGGCGATCACCCCTCCACTTT. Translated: CASSGRDRGRSPLHF.

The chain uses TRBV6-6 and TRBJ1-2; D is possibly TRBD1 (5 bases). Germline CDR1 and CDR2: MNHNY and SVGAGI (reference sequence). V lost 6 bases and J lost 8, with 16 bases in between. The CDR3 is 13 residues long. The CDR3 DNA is TGTGCCAGCAGACAGGACGGACCCTGGGGCTACACCTTC. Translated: CASRQDGPWGYTF.

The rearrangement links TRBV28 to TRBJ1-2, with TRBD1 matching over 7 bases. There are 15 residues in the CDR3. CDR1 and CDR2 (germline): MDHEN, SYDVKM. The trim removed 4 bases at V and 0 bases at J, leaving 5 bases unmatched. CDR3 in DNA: TGTGCCAGCAGTTCAATAAGGGGGCCTAACTATGGCTACACCTTC. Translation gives CASSSIRGPNYGYTF.

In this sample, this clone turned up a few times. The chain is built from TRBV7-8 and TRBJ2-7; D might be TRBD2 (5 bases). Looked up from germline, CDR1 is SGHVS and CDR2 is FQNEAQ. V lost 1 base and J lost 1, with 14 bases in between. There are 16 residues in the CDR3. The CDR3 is CASSLGSFGNSYEQYF. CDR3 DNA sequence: TGTGCCAGCAGCTTAGGGTCGTTCGGGAATTCCTACGAGCAGTACTTC.

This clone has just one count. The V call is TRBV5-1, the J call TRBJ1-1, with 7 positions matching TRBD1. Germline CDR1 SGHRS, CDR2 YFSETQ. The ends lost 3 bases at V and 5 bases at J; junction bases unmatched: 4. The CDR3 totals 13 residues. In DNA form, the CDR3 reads TGCGCCAGCAGCTCCAACAGGGGAACTGAAGCTTTCTTT. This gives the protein CASSSNRGTEAFF.

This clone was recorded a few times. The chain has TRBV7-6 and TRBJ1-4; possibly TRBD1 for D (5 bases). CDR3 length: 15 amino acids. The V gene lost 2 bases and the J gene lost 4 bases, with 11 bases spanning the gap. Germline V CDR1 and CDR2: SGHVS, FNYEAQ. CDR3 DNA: TGTGCCAGCAGCTTAACGGCAGGGCTTAATGAAAAACTGTTTTTT. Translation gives CASSLTAGLNEKLFF.

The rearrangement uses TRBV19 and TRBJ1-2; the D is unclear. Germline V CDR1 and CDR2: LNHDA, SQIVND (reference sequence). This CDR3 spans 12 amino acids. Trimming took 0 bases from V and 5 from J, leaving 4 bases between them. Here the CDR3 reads CASSIDGYGYTF. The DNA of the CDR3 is TGTGCCAGTAGTATAGACGGTTATGGCTACACCTTC.

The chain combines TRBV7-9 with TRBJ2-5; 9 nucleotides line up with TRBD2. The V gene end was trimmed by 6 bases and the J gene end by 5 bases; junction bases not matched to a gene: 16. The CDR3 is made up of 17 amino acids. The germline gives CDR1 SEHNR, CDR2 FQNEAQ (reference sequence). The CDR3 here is CASSSTLGRGGPETQYF. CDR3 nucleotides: TGTGCCAGCAGTTCCACTCTGGGGCGGGGGGGCCCTGAGACCCAGTACTTC.

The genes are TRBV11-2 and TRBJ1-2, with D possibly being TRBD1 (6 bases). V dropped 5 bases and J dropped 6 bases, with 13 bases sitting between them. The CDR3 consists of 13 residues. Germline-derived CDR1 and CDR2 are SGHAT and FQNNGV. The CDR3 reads CASSRRDIDGYTF. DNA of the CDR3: TGTGCCAGCAGCAGACGGGACATTGATGGCTACACCTTC. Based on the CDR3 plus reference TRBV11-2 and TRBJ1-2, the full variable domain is EAGVAQSPRYKIIEKRQSVAFWCNPISGHATLYWYQQILGQGPKLLIQFQNNGVVDDSQLPKDRFSAERLKGVDSTLKIQPAKLEDSAVYLCASSRRDIDGYTFGSGTRLTVV.

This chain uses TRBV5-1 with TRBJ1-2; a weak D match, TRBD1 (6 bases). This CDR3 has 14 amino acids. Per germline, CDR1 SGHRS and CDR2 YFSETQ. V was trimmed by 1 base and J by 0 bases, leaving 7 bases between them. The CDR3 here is CASSLWDTNYGYTF. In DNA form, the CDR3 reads TGCGCCAGCAGCTTGTGGGACACTAACTATGGCTACACCTTC.

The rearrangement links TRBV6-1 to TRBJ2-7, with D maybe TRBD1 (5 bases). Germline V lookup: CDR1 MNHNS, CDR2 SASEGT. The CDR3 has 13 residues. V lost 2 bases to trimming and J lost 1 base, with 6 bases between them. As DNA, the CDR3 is TGTGCCAGCAGTGAAAGACAGTCCTACGAGCAGTACTTC. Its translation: CASSERQSYEQYF.

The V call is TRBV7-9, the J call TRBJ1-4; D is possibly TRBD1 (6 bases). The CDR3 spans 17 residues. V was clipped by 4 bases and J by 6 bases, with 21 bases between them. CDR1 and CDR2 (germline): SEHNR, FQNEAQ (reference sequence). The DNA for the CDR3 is TGTGCCAGCAGCTCTATACAGGGTGTGGGTTCGTATGAAAAACTGTTTTTT. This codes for CASSSIQGVGSYEKLFF.

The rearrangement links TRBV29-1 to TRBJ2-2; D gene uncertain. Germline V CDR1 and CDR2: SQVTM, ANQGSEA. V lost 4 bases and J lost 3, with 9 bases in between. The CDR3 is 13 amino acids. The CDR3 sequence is CSVGGSHTGELFF. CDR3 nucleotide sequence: TGCAGCGTTGGCGGCAGCCACACCGGGGAGCTGTTTTTT.

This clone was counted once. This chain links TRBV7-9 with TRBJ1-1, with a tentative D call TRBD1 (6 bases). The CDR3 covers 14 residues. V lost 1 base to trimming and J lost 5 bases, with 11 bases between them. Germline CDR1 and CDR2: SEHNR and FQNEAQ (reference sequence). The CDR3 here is CASSLVGAGTEAFF. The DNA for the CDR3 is TGTGCCAGCAGCTTAGTGGGGGCTGGAACTGAAGCTTTCTTT.

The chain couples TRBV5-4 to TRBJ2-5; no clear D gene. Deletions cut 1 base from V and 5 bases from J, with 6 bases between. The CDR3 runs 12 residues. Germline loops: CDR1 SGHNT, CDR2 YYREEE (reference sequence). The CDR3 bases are TGTGCCAGCAGCTTGATCGGGGAGACCCAGTACTTC. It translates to CASSLIGETQYF.

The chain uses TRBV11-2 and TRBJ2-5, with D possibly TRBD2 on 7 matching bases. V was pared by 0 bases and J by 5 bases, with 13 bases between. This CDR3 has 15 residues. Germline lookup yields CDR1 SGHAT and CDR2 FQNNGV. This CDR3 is CASSLEGGAGETQYF. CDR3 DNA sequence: TGTGCCAGCAGCTTAGAGGGGGGGGCAGGGGAGACCCAGTACTTC.

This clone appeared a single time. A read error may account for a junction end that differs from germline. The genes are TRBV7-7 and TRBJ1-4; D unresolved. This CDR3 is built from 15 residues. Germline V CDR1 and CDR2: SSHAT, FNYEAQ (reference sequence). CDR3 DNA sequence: TGTGCTAGCAGCCCCCAACCTGGCGGTGGGGAAAAACTGTTTTTT. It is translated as CASSPQPGGGEKLFF.

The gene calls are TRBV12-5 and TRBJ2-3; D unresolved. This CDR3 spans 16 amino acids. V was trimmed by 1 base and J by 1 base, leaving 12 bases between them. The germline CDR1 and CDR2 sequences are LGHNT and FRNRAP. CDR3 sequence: CASGLGTVGGTDTQYF. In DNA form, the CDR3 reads TGTGCTAGTGGTTTGGGAACAGTGGGTGGCACAGATACGCAGTATTTT.

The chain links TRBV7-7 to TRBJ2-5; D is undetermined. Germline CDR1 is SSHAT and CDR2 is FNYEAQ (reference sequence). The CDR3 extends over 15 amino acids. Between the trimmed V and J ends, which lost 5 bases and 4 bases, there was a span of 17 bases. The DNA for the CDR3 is TGTGCCAGCAGCCTCTCACCGGAGTTTCGAGAGACCCAGTACTTC. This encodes CASSLSPEFRETQYF.

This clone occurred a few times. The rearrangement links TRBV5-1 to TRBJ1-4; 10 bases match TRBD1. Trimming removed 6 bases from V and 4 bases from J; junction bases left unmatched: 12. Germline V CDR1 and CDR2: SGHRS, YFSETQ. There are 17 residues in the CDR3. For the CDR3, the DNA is TGCGCCAGCACGCCTGGAGACAGGGGGCCCTTTAATGAAAAACTGTTTTTT. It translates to CASTPGDRGPFNEKLFF.

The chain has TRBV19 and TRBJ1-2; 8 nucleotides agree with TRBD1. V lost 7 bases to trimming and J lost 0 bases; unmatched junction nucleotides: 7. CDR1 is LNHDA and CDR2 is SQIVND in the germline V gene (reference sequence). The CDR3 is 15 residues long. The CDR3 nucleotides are TGTGCCAGTATGGGACCGGACAGGGCTAACTATGGCTACACCTTC. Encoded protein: CASMGPDRANYGYTF.

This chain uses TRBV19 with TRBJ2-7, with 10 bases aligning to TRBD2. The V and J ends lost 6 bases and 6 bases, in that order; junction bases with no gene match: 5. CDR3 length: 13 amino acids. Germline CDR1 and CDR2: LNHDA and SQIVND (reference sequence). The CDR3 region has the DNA TGTGCCAGTAGACTAGCGGGGACCTCCGAGCAGTACTTC. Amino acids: CASRLAGTSEQYF.

For the CDR3, the DNA is TGTGCCAGCAGCCCCCAGGGGCAGGGGGCGAACGAGCAGTACTTC. Protein: CASSPQGQGANEQYF. The chain has TRBV7-2 and TRBJ2-7; TRBD1 agrees at 8 bases. After removal of 5 bases from V and 5 bases from J, the junction contained 11 bases not matched to a gene. Germline-derived CDR1 and CDR2 are SGHTA and FQGNSA. The CDR3 runs 15 residues. The variable domain in full, with the rest retrieved from reference TRBV7-2 and TRBJ2-7, is GAGVSQSPSNKVTEKGKDVELRCDPISGHTALYWYRQSLGQGLEFLIYFQGNSAPDKSGLPSDRFSAERTGGSVSTLTIQRTQQEDSAVYLCASSPQGQGANEQYFGPGTRLTVT.

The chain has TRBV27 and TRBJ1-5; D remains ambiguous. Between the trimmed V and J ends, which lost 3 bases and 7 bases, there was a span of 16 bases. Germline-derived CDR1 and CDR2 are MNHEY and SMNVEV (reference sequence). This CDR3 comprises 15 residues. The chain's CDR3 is CASSLTRLGGQPQHF. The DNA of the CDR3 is TGTGCCAGCAGTTTGACCCGATTAGGAGGACAGCCCCAGCATTTT.

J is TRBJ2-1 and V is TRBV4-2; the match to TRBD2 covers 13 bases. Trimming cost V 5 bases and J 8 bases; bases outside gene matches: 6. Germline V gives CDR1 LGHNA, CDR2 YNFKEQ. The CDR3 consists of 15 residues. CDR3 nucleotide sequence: TGTGCCAGCAGCTCCACTAGCGGGGGGGCCGATGAGCAGTTCTTC. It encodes CASSSTSGGADEQFF.

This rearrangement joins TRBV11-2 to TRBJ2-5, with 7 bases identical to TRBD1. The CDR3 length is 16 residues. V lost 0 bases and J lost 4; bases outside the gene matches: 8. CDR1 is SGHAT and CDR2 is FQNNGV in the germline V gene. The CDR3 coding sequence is TGTGCCAGCAGCTTAGATCTCATCGCAGGGGGAGAGACCCAGTACTTC. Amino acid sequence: CASSLDLIAGGETQYF. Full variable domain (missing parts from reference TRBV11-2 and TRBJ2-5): EAGVAQSPRYKIIEKRQSVAFWCNPISGHATLYWYQQILGQGPKLLIQFQNNGVVDDSQLPKDRFSAERLKGVDSTLKIQPAKLEDSAVYLCASSLDLIAGGETQYFGPGTRLLVL.

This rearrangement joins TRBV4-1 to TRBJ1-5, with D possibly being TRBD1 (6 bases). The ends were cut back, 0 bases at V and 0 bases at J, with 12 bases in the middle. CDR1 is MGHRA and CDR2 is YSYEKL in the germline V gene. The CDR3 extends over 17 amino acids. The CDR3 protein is CASSQEGTGNSNQPQHF. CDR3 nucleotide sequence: TGCGCCAGCAGCCAAGAAGGCACAGGGAATAGCAATCAGCCCCAGCATTTT.

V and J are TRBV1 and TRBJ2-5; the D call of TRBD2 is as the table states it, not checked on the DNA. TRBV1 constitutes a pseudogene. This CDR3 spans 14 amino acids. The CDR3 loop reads CTSSQASRRGTQYF. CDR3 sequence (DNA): TGCACCAGCAGCCAAGCAAGTCGGCGAGGGACCCAGTACTTC.

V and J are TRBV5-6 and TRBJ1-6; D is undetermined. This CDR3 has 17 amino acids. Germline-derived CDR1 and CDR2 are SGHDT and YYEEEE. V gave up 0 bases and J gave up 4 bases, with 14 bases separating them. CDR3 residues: CASSLAGHSLYNSPLHF. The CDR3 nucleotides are TGTGCCAGCAGCTTGGCCGGTCACTCCCTTTATAATTCACCCCTCCACTTT.

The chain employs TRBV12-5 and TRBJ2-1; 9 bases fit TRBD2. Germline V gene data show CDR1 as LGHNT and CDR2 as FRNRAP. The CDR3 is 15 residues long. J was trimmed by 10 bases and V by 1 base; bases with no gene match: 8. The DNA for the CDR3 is TGTGCTAGTGGTTTGGACGCGGGGGGGCTGCAGGAGCAGTTCTTC. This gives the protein CASGLDAGGLQEQFF.

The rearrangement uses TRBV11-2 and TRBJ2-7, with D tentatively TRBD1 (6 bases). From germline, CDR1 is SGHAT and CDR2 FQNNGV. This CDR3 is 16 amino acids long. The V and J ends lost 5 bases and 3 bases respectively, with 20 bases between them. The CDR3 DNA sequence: TGTGCCAGCAGCCATCCGAGGACGGCAGGGGACTACGAGCAGTACGTC. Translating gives CASSHPRTAGDYEQYV.